This TCR beta chain was sequenced for a study of a mutant IDH1 vaccine in newly diagnosed glioma. Study context: Beforehand, treatment had been radiotherapy, temozolomide, or both; the majority received both.

Details on this clone: Antigen: not known.

Sequenced by immunoSEQ multiplex PCR; TCRdb stores in-frame clones only, minus some. The repertoire includes about 60,000 clones, about 86% of them detected once, and around 7.4% sits in the top ten. Time point denoted: week 5, during vaccination. Mutant IDH1 20-mer peptide, at 300 ug, made up each vaccine dose, with topical imiquimod. Source: PBMCs, taken from a glioma patient whose treatment included an IDH1 peptide vaccine. The sequence was collected from a woman aged 45-65 years with glioma.

CDR3 amino acids: CASSSPTPGNTIYF. DNA of the CDR3: TGTGCCAGCAGCTCTCCAACCCCTGGAAACACCATATATTTT. This sequence joins TRBV7-9 and TRBJ1-3; no firm D call. The CDR3 totals 14 residues. Deletions cut 4 bases from V and 2 bases from J, with 9 bases between. The V gene's germline CDR1 is SEHNR and CDR2 FQNEAQ (reference sequence).